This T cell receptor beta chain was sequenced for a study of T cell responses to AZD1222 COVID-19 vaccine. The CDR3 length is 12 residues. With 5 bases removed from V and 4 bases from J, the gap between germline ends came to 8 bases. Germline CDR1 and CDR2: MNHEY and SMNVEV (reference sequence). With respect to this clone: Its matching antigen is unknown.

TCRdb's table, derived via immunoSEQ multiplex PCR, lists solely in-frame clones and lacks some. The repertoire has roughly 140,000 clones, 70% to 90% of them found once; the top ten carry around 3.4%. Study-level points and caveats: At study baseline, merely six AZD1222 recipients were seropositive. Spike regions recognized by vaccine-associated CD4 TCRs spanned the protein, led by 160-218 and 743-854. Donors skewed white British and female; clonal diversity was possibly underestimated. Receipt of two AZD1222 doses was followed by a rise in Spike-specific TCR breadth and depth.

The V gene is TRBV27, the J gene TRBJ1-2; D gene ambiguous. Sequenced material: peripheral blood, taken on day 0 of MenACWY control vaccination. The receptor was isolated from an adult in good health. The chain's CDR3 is CASSKRGYGYTF. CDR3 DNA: TGTGCCAGCAGTAAACGAGGCTATGGCTACACCTTC.